The 25 T cell receptor beta chains in this list originate from one sample, sequenced in a study of siplizumab effects on memory and regulatory T cells. Profiled with immunoSEQ multiplex PCR; TCRdb holds only in-frame clones, not every one. The table includes 90,000 to 110,000 clones, just over 90% detected once. What was sequenced was Tregs sorted from blood. These receptors all stem from a human donor in good health.

The chain combines TRBV7-8 with TRBJ1-2, with 12 nucleotides matching TRBD1. The germline V gene encodes CDR1 SGHVS and CDR2 FQNEAQ. Losses at the gene ends were 5 bases for V and 8 bases for J; bases not matched to a gene: 12. The CDR3 sequence is 16 residues long. The CDR3 nucleotides are TGTGCCAGCAGCAGAACTCCGGGACAGGGGGCACGGGGCTACACCTTC. As protein: CASSRTPGQGARGYTF.

The rearrangement uses TRBV6-5 and TRBJ1-2; D call uncertain. Trimming stripped 11 bases from V and 4 bases from J, with 8 bases between. CDR3 length equals 10 residues. The V gene's germline CDR1 is MNHEY and CDR2 SVGAGI. The CDR3 DNA follows: TGTGCCGTGGGTGTCTATGGCTACACCTTC. This codes for CAVGVYGYTF.

The chain combines TRBV10-3 with TRBJ2-1; 9 bases are a match to TRBD2. The V and J ends lost 3 bases and 8 bases, in that order; junction bases with no gene match: 8. Germline CDR1 reads ENHRY; CDR2 reads SYGVKD. The CDR3 extends over 15 amino acids. The CDR3 DNA sequence: TGTGCCATCAGTGATCTTAGCGGGAGTTTCGATGAGCAGTTCTTC. Its protein product is CAISDLSGSFDEQFF.

V gene TRBV5-1 combines with J gene TRBJ2-7; possibly TRBD1 or TRBD2 for D (6 bases each). The germline V and J ends were trimmed by 4 bases and 7 bases, with 21 bases remaining between them. This CDR3 spans 15 amino acids. The germline V gene has CDR1 SGHRS and CDR2 YFSETQ. In DNA form, the CDR3 reads TGCGCCAGCAGCCCAAGTGGGGGGCAGGCGCGGGAGCAGTACTTC. This translates into CASSPSGGQAREQYF.

The CDR3 DNA follows: TGTGCCAGCGGGCTTTGGACTGGCTACACCGGGGAGCTGTTTTTT. Translated: CASGLWTGYTGELFF. The J gene is TRBJ2-2, the V gene TRBV6-1; the D gene is possibly TRBD2 (5 bases). Germline V gene lookup returns CDR1 MNHNS and CDR2 SASEGT. Trimming removed 8 bases from V and 3 bases from J, with 16 bases in between. The CDR3 has 15 residues.

This clone was detected once. The chain employs TRBV5-1 and TRBJ2-7, with D possibly TRBD2 on 6 matching bases. The length of the CDR3 is 13 residues. V was trimmed by 0 bases and J by 8 bases, leaving 12 bases between them. CDR1 is SGHRS and CDR2 is YFSETQ in the germline V gene. In DNA form, the CDR3 reads TGCGCCAGCAGCTTGGCCATCGGGGGTCAGCAGTACTTC. It is translated as CASSLAIGGQQYF.

The chain links TRBV12-5 to TRBJ2-7, with D possibly TRBD1 on 5 matching bases. CDR1 and CDR2 (germline): LGHNT, FRNRAP. CDR3 length equals 15 residues. The V and J ends lost 6 bases and 3 bases respectively, with 18 bases between them. The CDR3 loop reads CASGGPSWQFYEQYF. CDR3 nucleotide sequence: TGTGCTAGTGGGGGGCCCTCTTGGCAGTTCTACGAGCAGTACTTC.

The rearrangement links TRBV30 to TRBJ2-7; tentatively, D is TRBD1 (5 bases). The CDR3 is 13 amino acids. With 0 bases removed from V and 7 bases from J, the gap between germline ends came to 13 bases. Germline values: CDR1 GTSNPN, CDR2 SVGIG (reference sequence). The chain's CDR3 is CAWSVQGAREQYF. The CDR3, as DNA: TGTGCCTGGAGTGTACAAGGGGCAAGGGAGCAGTACTTC.

This clone appeared a single time. The gene calls are TRBV6-6 and TRBJ2-7; D might be TRBD1 (6 bases). V was clipped by 2 bases and J by 3 bases, with 11 bases between them. The CDR3 is made up of 14 amino acids. The germline V gene has CDR1 MNHNY and CDR2 SVGAGI (reference sequence). The CDR3 spells CASSYGQGYYEQYF. The CDR3 nucleotides are TGTGCCAGCAGTTACGGGCAGGGGTACTACGAGCAGTACTTC.

This chain links TRBV5-6 with TRBJ2-5; D possibly matches TRBD1 or TRBD2 (5 bases each). In germline, CDR1 is SGHDT, CDR2 YYEEEE. This CDR3 is 14 amino acids long. The ends were cut back, 4 bases at V and 3 bases at J, with 13 bases in the middle. The CDR3 nucleotides read TGTGCCAGCAGCCCGGGACCGGAGAAAGAGACCCAGTACTTC. Encoded protein: CASSPGPEKETQYF.

The rearrangement uses TRBV6-5 and TRBJ2-1; TRBD2 matches 8 bases. CDR1 is MNHEY, CDR2 SVGAGI, per germline. Trimming at V came to 2 bases and at J to 6 bases, leaving 6 bases not matched to a gene. The CDR3 has 15 amino acids. The CDR3, as DNA: TGTGCCAGCAGTTACGGCGGGGGGTCCCTCAATGAGCAGTTCTTC. Encoded protein: CASSYGGGSLNEQFF.

The V gene is TRBV29-1, the J gene TRBJ2-7; a possible D gene is TRBD1 (5 bases). The CDR3 has 12 amino acids. Germline CDR1 reads SQVTM; CDR2 reads ANQGSEA. The V gene lost 3 bases and the J gene lost 4 bases, with 10 bases spanning the gap. The CDR3: CSVDSGRYEQYF. As DNA, the CDR3 is TGCAGCGTTGATTCAGGGCGTTACGAGCAGTACTTC.

This rearrangement joins TRBV29-1 to TRBJ2-1, with unresolved D. The CDR3 is made up of 12 amino acids. The V end lost 0 bases, the J end lost 14 bases, and 14 bases lay between the germline ends. The germline CDR1 and CDR2 sequences are SQVTM and ANQGSEA. For the CDR3, the DNA is TGCAGCGTTGAAGACAGTAGTACGGGCAAGTTCTTC. It encodes CSVEDSSTGKFF.

This chain uses TRBV10-3 with TRBJ1-2; TRBD1 agrees at 8 bases. V shed 0 bases, J shed 5 bases, and the junction held 5 bases outside the gene matches. In germline, CDR1 is ENHRY, CDR2 SYGVKD. The CDR3 is made up of 15 amino acids. The CDR3 sequence is CAISESTGGPYGYTF. For the CDR3, the DNA is TGTGCCATCAGTGAGTCAACAGGGGGGCCTTATGGCTACACCTTC.

This chain links TRBV14 with TRBJ2-7; D is unresolved. Germline CDR1 reads SGHDN; CDR2 reads FVKESK. The CDR3 has 14 amino acids. V dropped 0 bases and J dropped 4 bases, with 10 bases sitting between them. DNA for the CDR3: TGTGCCAGCAGCCAAGATACGGTCTTTTACGAGCAGTACTTC. This translates into CASSQDTVFYEQYF.

This clone occurred once. This chain links TRBV5-1 with TRBJ1-1; D possibly corresponds to TRBD1 (5 bases). The CDR3 covers 15 residues. The germline CDR1 and CDR2 sequences are SGHRS and YFSETQ. Trimming stripped 4 bases from V and 2 bases from J, with 15 bases between. As DNA, the CDR3 is TGCGCCAGCAGCAGGGCCACAGGAATCAACACTGAAGCTTTCTTT. It specifies CASSRATGINTEAFF.

This chain links TRBV5-4 with TRBJ2-7, with TRBD2 matching over 8 bases. V shed 0 bases, J shed 7 bases, and the junction held 12 bases outside the gene matches. This CDR3 comprises 16 residues. Germline assignment: CDR1 SGHNT and CDR2 YYREEE (reference sequence). The CDR3 protein is CASSLGGSGSIEEQYF. CDR3 sequence (DNA): TGTGCCAGCAGCTTGGGGGGGAGCGGGAGTATAGAAGAGCAGTACTTC.

This rearrangement joins TRBV15 to TRBJ2-7; 8 bases agree with TRBD2. From germline, CDR1 is LNHNV and CDR2 YYDKDF (reference sequence). The CDR3 contains 13 residues. The J segment lost 4 bases and the V segment lost 9 bases, leaving 8 bases of the junction unmatched. CDR3 in DNA: TGTGCCACAGCAACCGTAGCGGGGTACGAGCAGTACTTC. This codes for CATATVAGYEQYF.

The chain employs TRBV5-1 and TRBJ2-1, with 7 bases fitting TRBD2. Per the germline V gene, CDR1 is SGHRS and CDR2 is YFSETQ. V shed 1 base, J shed 0 bases, and the junction held 7 bases outside the gene matches. The CDR3 length is 17 residues. CDR3 in amino acids: CASSLFGGVSSYNEQFF. CDR3 DNA sequence: TGCGCCAGCAGCTTGTTTGGGGGGGTGAGCTCCTACAATGAGCAGTTCTTC.

The rearrangement uses TRBV7-9 and TRBJ1-2; D is possibly TRBD1 (5 bases). Germline CDR1 SEHNR, CDR2 FQNEAQ (reference sequence). The V end was cut by 3 bases, the J end by 5 bases, with 7 bases between. This CDR3 contains 12 residues. The CDR3, as DNA: TGTGCCAGCAGCTTTAAGGGGTATGGCTACACCTTC. Translation: CASSFKGYGYTF.

The chain recombines TRBV30 with TRBJ1-2, with no clear D. Trimming removed 4 bases from V and 5 bases from J, with 11 bases in between. The CDR3 totals 12 residues. Looked up from germline, CDR1 is GTSNPN and CDR2 is SVGIG (reference sequence). Here the CDR3 reads CAWMDGPYGYTF. In DNA form, the CDR3 reads TGTGCCTGGATGGACGGACCATATGGCTACACCTTC.

The chain links TRBV27 to TRBJ2-7; TRBD1 aligns across 7 bases. This CDR3 is 17 amino acids long. Germline loops: CDR1 MNHEY, CDR2 SMNVEV (reference sequence). V was clipped by 8 bases and J by 7 bases; unmatched bases: 23. In nucleotides, the CDR3 is TGTGCCAGCGGATACCAGAGGGGGCAGGGGCACCCCCCGGAGCAGTACTTC. Translated, it gives CASGYQRGQGHPPEQYF.

The chain recombines TRBV5-1 with TRBJ1-5; TRBD1 is a possible D gene (5 bases). The CDR3 has 14 amino acids. Trimming took off 2 bases at V and 3 bases at J, with 9 bases between the two ends. CDR1 and CDR2 (germline): SGHRS, YFSETQ. CDR3 region: CASSFGGINQPQHF. The CDR3 nucleotides read TGCGCCAGCAGCTTTGGGGGAATCAATCAGCCCCAGCATTTT.

The CDR3 DNA follows: TGTGCCAGCAGTTACGGGGGGACGAACACTGAAGCTTTCTTT. Amino acids: CASSYGGTNTEAFF. J is TRBJ1-1 and V is TRBV6-6; tentative D call: TRBD1 (5 bases). The CDR3 contains 14 residues. Trimming cost V 2 bases and J 1 base, with 8 bases left between them. Looked up from germline, CDR1 is MNHNY and CDR2 is SVGAGI (reference sequence).

CDR3 bases: TGTGCCAGTAGTGCCCGACTAGCGGCTAGCTCCTACGAGCAGTACTTC. Translating gives CASSARLAASSYEQYF. The chain is built from TRBV19 and TRBJ2-7; 9 bases fit TRBD2. This CDR3 has 16 amino acids. Germline lookup yields CDR1 LNHDA and CDR2 SQIVND (reference sequence). Trimming removed 5 bases from V and 0 bases from J; junction bases left unmatched: 8.